Below are 16 T cell receptor beta chains sequenced from a single sample in a study of immune cell composition in non-small cell lung cancer. The method was immunoSEQ multiplex PCR; TCRdb's version includes in-frame clones alone and lacks a portion of them. Of 8,000 or so clones listed, roughly 80% are singletons. Specimen: lung tumor tissue. Source of these receptors: a human donor with non-small cell lung cancer.

The rearrangement joins TRBV4-3 to TRBJ2-3, with TRBD1 identical over 10 bases. Germline assignment: CDR1 LGHNA and CDR2 YSLEER. The CDR3 runs 18 residues. The V gene end was trimmed by 0 bases and the J gene end by 4 bases; junction bases not matched to a gene: 10. The CDR3 coding sequence is TGCGCCAGCAGCCAAGATTCTCGTCGACAGGGGGCTTCAGATACGCAGTATTTT. Protein: CASSQDSRRQGASDTQYF.

This clone was observed a few times. The rearrangement links TRBV5-5 to TRBJ1-2; 8 nucleotides align to TRBD1. The V and J ends lost 0 bases and 4 bases, in that order; junction bases with no gene match: 2. Germline V CDR1 and CDR2: SGHKS, YYEKEE (reference sequence). This CDR3 has 14 residues. CDR3 in amino acids: CASSLGTGSYGYTF. In DNA form, the CDR3 reads TGTGCCAGCAGCTTGGGGACAGGGAGCTATGGCTACACCTTC.

V gene TRBV5-1 combines with J gene TRBJ1-6; the D is unclear. The germline V gene has CDR1 SGHRS and CDR2 YFSETQ. The germline V and J ends were trimmed by 0 bases and 8 bases, with 12 bases remaining between them. The CDR3 runs 15 residues. The CDR3: CASSLENGKDSPLHF. The CDR3 DNA is TGCGCCAGCAGCTTGGAGAACGGAAAGGATTCACCCCTCCACTTT.

The genes are TRBV7-9 and TRBJ2-3; D is uncertain. Between the trimmed V and J ends, which lost 3 bases and 5 bases, there was a span of 12 bases. Germline V gene sequence: CDR1 SEHNR, CDR2 FQNEAQ (reference sequence). This CDR3 contains 14 residues. The CDR3 nucleotides are TGTGCCAGCAGCTTGTATGGGGTGGAAGATACGCAGTATTTT. It specifies CASSLYGVEDTQYF.

The genes are TRBV5-5 and TRBJ2-7, with 13 bases lining up with TRBD2. V shed 4 bases and J 7 bases; nucleotides not matched to a gene: 14. Per germline, CDR1 SGHKS and CDR2 YYEKEE (reference sequence). CDR3 length equals 17 residues. The CDR3, as DNA: TGTGCCAGCAGCGAGAGGGCGGGACTAGCGGGGTTGGGGGAGCAGTACTTC. This translates into CASSERAGLAGLGEQYF.

The genes are TRBV6-6 and TRBJ1-1, with 7 bases fitting TRBD1. J was trimmed by 7 bases and V by 2 bases; bases with no gene match: 4. Germline-derived CDR1 and CDR2 are MNHNY and SVGAGI (reference sequence). CDR3 length: 13 amino acids. The CDR3: CASSYTGAGEAFF. The CDR3, as DNA: TGTGCCAGCAGTTACACAGGGGCGGGTGAAGCTTTCTTT.

CDR3 coding DNA: TGTGCCAGCAGCTTAGATGGGGGGGCAAGCGAGCAGTTCTTC. As protein: CASSLDGGASEQFF. The rearrangement uses TRBV11-3 and TRBJ2-1; weak D call: TRBD2 (7 bases). With 0 bases removed from V and 10 bases from J, the gap between germline ends came to 13 bases. The CDR3 runs 14 residues. In germline, CDR1 is SGHNT, CDR2 YENEEA.

The chain carries TRBV5-1 and TRBJ1-1; D ambiguous. The length of the CDR3 is 15 residues. Germline V gene lookup returns CDR1 SGHRS and CDR2 YFSETQ. Trimming shortened V by 0 bases and J by 3 bases, and 12 bases separated the two germline ends. CDR3 amino acids: CASSLGRRFDTEAFF. DNA of the CDR3: TGCGCCAGCAGCTTGGGCAGGAGATTTGACACTGAAGCTTTCTTT.

The chain links TRBV18 to TRBJ2-1; 8 nucleotides align to TRBD2. Germline assignment: CDR1 KGHSH and CDR2 LQKENI. The CDR3 spans 17 residues. V lost 0 bases, J lost 4 bases, and 8 bases stayed unmatched. The CDR3 spells CASSPPGGLAAYNEQFF. The CDR3 nucleotides are TGTGCCAGCTCACCACCGGGAGGACTAGCAGCTTACAATGAGCAGTTCTTC.

The rearrangement joins TRBV5-1 to TRBJ1-1; D unclear. The CDR3 is 14 amino acids. CDR1 SGHRS and CDR2 YFSETQ come from the germline V gene. V was clipped by 0 bases and J by 0 bases, with 6 bases between them. Written as DNA, the CDR3 is TGCGCCAGCAGCTTGGAAGGGCTGAACACTGAAGCTTTCTTT. As protein: CASSLEGLNTEAFF.

The chain employs TRBV14 and TRBJ2-6; D is perhaps TRBD1 (6 bases). Germline V lookup: CDR1 SGHDN, CDR2 FVKESK. V was trimmed by 8 bases and J by 0 bases, leaving 14 bases between them. The CDR3 sequence is 16 residues long. CDR3 amino acids: CASSDRLISGANVLTF. DNA for the CDR3: TGTGCCAGCTCTGACAGGCTCATCTCTGGGGCCAACGTCCTGACTTTC.

The genes are TRBV7-9 and TRBJ1-4; a weak D match, TRBD1 (5 bases). The CDR3 sequence is 11 residues long. V was trimmed by 6 bases and J by 14 bases, leaving 13 bases between them. The germline V gene has CDR1 SEHNR and CDR2 FQNEAQ (reference sequence). CDR3 residues: CASRTEGALFF. For the CDR3, the DNA is TGTGCCAGCAGGACAGAAGGGGCTCTGTTTTTT. The variable domain in full, completed from reference TRBV7-9 and TRBJ1-4, reads DTGVSQNPRHKITKRGQNVTFRCDPISEHNRLYWYRQTLGQGPEFLTYFQNEAQLEKSRLLSDRFSAERPKGSFSTLEIQRTEQGDSAMYLCASRTEGALFFGSGTQLSVL.

The chain links TRBV19 to TRBJ2-5; D unresolved. The CDR3 sequence is 16 residues long. Germline assignment: CDR1 LNHDA and CDR2 SQIVND (reference sequence). The ends were cut back, 3 bases at V and 1 base at J, with 15 bases in the middle. CDR3 DNA: TGTGCCAGTAGTATCACAAGATCGCCGGGCCAAGAGACCCAGTACTTC. Its protein product is CASSITRSPGQETQYF.

This clone has just one count. The rearrangement links TRBV5-5 to TRBJ2-7; 11 nucleotides agree with TRBD2. The CDR3 is made up of 15 amino acids. Germline CDR1 and CDR2: SGHKS and YYEKEE (reference sequence). Unmatched junction bases numbered 6, after V lost 3 bases and J lost 4 bases. The CDR3 loop reads CASSSSSGGLYEQYF. The CDR3 DNA is TGTGCCAGCAGCTCATCTAGCGGGGGGTTGTACGAGCAGTACTTC.

The gene calls are TRBV29-1 and TRBJ2-2; D gene uncertain. CDR3 length: 13 residues. The V end was cut by 3 bases, the J end by 2 bases, with 7 bases between. Per germline, CDR1 SQVTM and CDR2 ANQGSEA. As DNA, the CDR3 is TGCAGCGTTGATGAGACAAACACCGGGGAGCTGTTTTTT. It yields the protein CSVDETNTGELFF.

The chain joins TRBV6-6 to TRBJ2-7; no reliable D call. The V end was cut by 6 bases, the J end by 0 bases, with 12 bases between. Germline lookup yields CDR1 MNHNY and CDR2 SVGAGI (reference sequence). CDR3 size: 14 residues. This CDR3 is CASSAVMTSYEQYF. In DNA form, the CDR3 reads TGTGCCAGCAGCGCGGTAATGACCTCCTACGAGCAGTACTTC.